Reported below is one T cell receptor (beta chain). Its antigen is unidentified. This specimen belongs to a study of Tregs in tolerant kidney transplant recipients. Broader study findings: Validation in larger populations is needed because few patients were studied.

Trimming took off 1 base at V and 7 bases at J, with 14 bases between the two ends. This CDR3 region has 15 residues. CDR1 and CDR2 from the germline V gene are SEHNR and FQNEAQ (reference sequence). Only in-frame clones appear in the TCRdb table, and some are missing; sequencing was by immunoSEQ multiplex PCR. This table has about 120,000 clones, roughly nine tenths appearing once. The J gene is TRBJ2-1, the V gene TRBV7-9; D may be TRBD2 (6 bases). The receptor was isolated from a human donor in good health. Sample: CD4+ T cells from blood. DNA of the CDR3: TGTGCCAGCAGCTTAGTCGGGAGCGCGAGGAATGAGCAGTTCTTC. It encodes CASSLVGSARNEQFF.